Included here is one TCR beta chain sequence, with context. This sample was included in a study of control samples from healthy donors and cancer patients. V was trimmed by 5 bases and J by 5 bases, leaving 12 bases between them. The CDR3 contains 13 residues. Germline CDR1 is LNHDA and CDR2 is SQIVND (reference sequence). Libraries were prepared by immunoSEQ multiplex PCR; TCRdb keeps only in-frame clonotypes and omits some of them. This table has over 200,000 clones, roughly 87% appearing once. The TCR comes from an older woman with lung cancer. The chain has TRBV19 and TRBJ2-5; tentative D call: TRBD1 (5 bases). Sequenced: PBMCs. For the CDR3, the DNA is TGTGCCAGTAGTCCGACAGTTGGGGAGACCCAGTACTTC. Its translation is CASSPTVGETQYF.